These T cell receptor beta chains were read from a single sample in a study of CD8 T cells in Susac syndrome. TCRdb independently ran MiXCR on the immunoSEQ multiplex PCR reads; one entry per CDR3 protein. The top ten clones hold approximately 0.57% of a sample with tens of thousands of distinct CDR3 sequences, 95% to 96% of them seen once. Sequenced material: CD8+ T cells from PBMCs. Receptors were obtained from a human donor with Susac syndrome. Each CDR3 is given with its conserved first and last residue. D genes are given only for firm matches. Clone size is not always given. Where it is, it says once, few, many or a class for expanded clones.

V gene: TRBV15; D gene: -; J gene: TRBJ1-5; clone size: -; CDR3 DNA: TGTGCCACCAGCAGAGATGGCCCCAAGGAGCCCCAGCATTTT; CDR3 protein: CATSRDGPKEPQHF
V gene: TRBV7-2; D gene: TRBD1; J gene: TRBJ2-1; clone size: -; CDR3 DNA: TGTGCCAGCTCAGGACAGGTTAACTACAATGAGCAGTTCTTC; CDR3 protein: CASSGQVNYNEQFF
V gene: TRBV20-1; D gene: -; J gene: TRBJ1-1; clone size: -; CDR3 DNA: TGCAGTGCAGAGAGGGAAGACAAGTCTGAAGCTTTCTTT; CDR3 protein: CSAEREDKSEAFF
V gene: TRBV5-8; D gene: TRBD2; J gene: TRBJ2-5; clone size: -; CDR3 DNA: TGTGCCAGCAGCCCCGGGACTAGCGGGGGGGAGACCCAGTACTTC; CDR3 protein: CASSPGTSGGETQYF
V gene: TRBV20-1; D gene: TRBD2; J gene: TRBJ2-7; clone size: few; CDR3 DNA: TGCAGCGCTCACAGCGGGGGGCAGTACTTC; CDR3 protein: CSAHSGGQYF
V gene: TRBV24-1; D gene: TRBD1; J gene: TRBJ2-1; clone size: -; CDR3 DNA: TGTGCCACCAGTGACCGGGACAGGGATGAGCAGTTCTTC; CDR3 protein: CATSDRDRDEQFF
V gene: TRBV25-1; D gene: -; J gene: TRBJ1-2; clone size: -; CDR3 DNA: TGTGCCAGCAGTGAAATTCAGGGCTACACCTTC; CDR3 protein: CASSEIQGYTF
V gene: TRBV6-2/TRBV6-3; D gene: TRBD1; J gene: TRBJ1-1; clone size: -; CDR3 DNA: TGTGCCAGCCGCAACACAGGGGGCTTGTACACTGAAGCTTTCTTT; CDR3 protein: CASRNTGGLYTEAFF
V gene: TRBV20-1; D gene: -; J gene: TRBJ1-1; clone size: -; CDR3 DNA: TGCAGTGCTAGACCGAGAGGGAGCGACACTGAAGCTTTCTTT; CDR3 protein: CSARPRGSDTEAFF
V gene: TRBV7-9; D gene: -; J gene: TRBJ2-7; clone size: few; CDR3 DNA: TGTGCCAGCAGCTTAGTTTTTGGGGCAGGGTACGAGCAGTACTTC; CDR3 protein: CASSLVFGAGYEQYF
V gene: TRBV13; D gene: TRBD1; J gene: TRBJ2-7; clone size: -; CDR3 DNA: TGTGCCAGCAGCTCCAACAGGGGTTCAGGCTACGAGCAGTACTTC; CDR3 protein: CASSSNRGSGYEQYF
V gene: TRBV3-1; D gene: -; J gene: TRBJ2-2; clone size: -; CDR3 DNA: TGTGCCAGCAGCCACAGCCCAAACACCGGGGAGCTGTTTTTT; CDR3 protein: CASSHSPNTGELFF
V gene: TRBV24-1; D gene: -; J gene: TRBJ2-3; clone size: -; CDR3 DNA: TGTGCCACCAGTGACTTCACCGACAGCACAGATACGCAGTATTTT; CDR3 protein: CATSDFTDSTDTQYF
V gene: TRBV15; D gene: -; J gene: TRBJ2-3; clone size: -; CDR3 DNA: TGTGCCACCAGCTTCGCTAGATCAGATACGCAGTATTTT; CDR3 protein: CATSFARSDTQYF
V gene: TRBV28; D gene: -; J gene: TRBJ2-4; clone size: -; CDR3 DNA: TGTGCCAGCAGTTTATTACAGGGAAACATTCAGTACTTC; CDR3 protein: CASSLLQGNIQYF
V gene: TRBV5-1; D gene: -; J gene: TRBJ1-5; clone size: -; CDR3 DNA: TGCGCCAGCAGGCATGACACCAAAACGCCCCAGCATTTT; CDR3 protein: CASRHDTKTPQHF
V gene: TRBV30; D gene: TRBD1; J gene: TRBJ1-2; clone size: -; CDR3 DNA: TGTGCCTGGGCTCCACGCCTTGACAGGGGATCTCTCGGCTACACCTTC; CDR3 protein: CAWAPRLDRGSLGYTF
V gene: TRBV15; D gene: TRBD2; J gene: TRBJ2-1; clone size: -; CDR3 DNA: TGTGCCACCAGCAGAGAACGGCTAGCGGTGAGCTCCTACAATGAGCAGTTCTTC; CDR3 protein: CATSRERLAVSSYNEQFF
V gene: TRBV20-1; D gene: TRBD1; J gene: TRBJ1-2; clone size: -; CDR3 DNA: TGCAGTGCCGGGACAGGGGATTCTAACTATGGCTACACCTTC; CDR3 protein: CSAGTGDSNYGYTF
V gene: TRBV6-5; D gene: TRBD1; J gene: TRBJ2-2; clone size: -; CDR3 DNA: TGTGCCAGCCGGGACAGGGGCACCGGGGAGCTGTTTTTT; CDR3 protein: CASRDRGTGELFF
V gene: TRBV7-9; D gene: -; J gene: TRBJ2-3; clone size: -; CDR3 DNA: TGTGCCAGCAGCAACGACGTGGCGGGGTCATTCGGGGCTACGCAGTATTTT; CDR3 protein: CASSNDVAGSFGATQYF
V gene: TRBV24-1; D gene: -; J gene: TRBJ2-1; clone size: -; CDR3 DNA: TGTGCCACCAGTGCCGCCCAGGGTGTCGATGAGCAGTTCTTC; CDR3 protein: CATSAAQGVDEQFF
V gene: TRBV5-4; D gene: -; J gene: TRBJ2-1; clone size: -; CDR3 DNA: TGTGCCAGCAGCTCAGGGGACAATGAGCAGTTCTTC; CDR3 protein: CASSSGDNEQFF
V gene: TRBV15; D gene: -; J gene: TRBJ2-1; clone size: -; CDR3 DNA: TGTGCCACCAGCAGAGATTATAGCACCGTAGATTCGACGAGCTCCTACAATGAGCAGTTCTTC; CDR3 protein: CATSRDYSTVDSTSSYNEQFF
V gene: TRBV7-9; D gene: TRBD1; J gene: TRBJ1-1; clone size: -; CDR3 DNA: TGTGCCAGCAGCTCCGACAGGGTCCCTGAAGCTTTCTTT; CDR3 protein: CASSSDRVPEAFF
V gene: TRBV29-1; D gene: -; J gene: TRBJ2-7; clone size: few; CDR3 DNA: TGCAGCGTTGATCAGGGATACGAGCAGTACTTC; CDR3 protein: CSVDQGYEQYF
V gene: TRBV27; D gene: -; J gene: TRBJ2-3; clone size: -; CDR3 DNA: TGTGCCAGCAGTCCCCGGGGGAGAAACACAGATACGCAGTATTTT; CDR3 protein: CASSPRGRNTDTQYF